This note documents a single TCR beta chain sequence. Its specificity is not known. Germline is not matched at one junction end, which may reflect a read error. Constant-region priming of around 530 ng total RNA yielded TCR beta cDNA. It was through three nested multiplex PCR rounds of slightly modified ARM-PCR that TCR beta libraries arose. With TRBV1-TRBV30 forward primers and a C-beta reverse primer, the first two PCR rounds were run for approximately 9 cycles each. TCRdb redid the calling of the multiplex PCR reads with MiXCR, one entry per CDR3 protein. The sample includes more than 95,000 distinct CDR3 sequences, approximately 82% of them seen just once. This entry is derived from a study of tumor-infiltrating lymphocytes in primary liver carcinoma. The study, taken as a whole, reports: Compared with blood, tumor repertoires held significantly more in their top 250 clones.

Joint extraction of RNA and DNA used roughly 20-32 mg of bulk tissue that was unsorted. This CDR3 has 15 amino acids. Germline V gives CDR1 SQVTM, CDR2 ANQGSEA. The chain recombines TRBV29-1 with TRBJ1-1; 10 nucleotides line up with TRBD1. What was sequenced was liver tumor tissue from sampling region 3. Stated subset: tumor region T3, left-lateral pole. This TCR was recovered from a man aged 40-50 years with primary liver carcinoma and hepatitis B virus infection. The CDR3 nucleotides read TGCAGCGTGGCTGGCCGGGACAGGGGTGGCACTCAAGCTTTCTTT. This sequence encodes CSVAGRDRGGTQAFF.